The T cell receptor beta chain described here comes from a study of tumor and adjacent non-tumor tissue in lung cancer. Looking at the study overall: There were fewer than 15 adenocarcinoma, 2 squamous cell carcinoma and 1 small cell lung cancer cases.

RNA was extracted from bulk tissue without any cell sorting. Findings of the study overall: Top 100 clones took a larger repertoire share in normal lung.

This clonotype has only one observation. Its antigen is still unknown. Germline is not matched at one junction end, which may reflect a read error. The library came from three nested PCR rounds adapted from ARM-PCR protocols. TCRdb reanalysed the multiplex PCR reads using MiXCR and keeps one entry per CDR3 protein. Of 70,000 to 80,000 distinct CDR3 sequences in the sample, 55% to 75% were seen once. Per the germline V gene, CDR1 is SQVTM and CDR2 is ANQGSEA. The CDR3 totals 12 residues. The source is a woman in her thirties or forties with non-small cell lung cancer. V usage is TRBV29-1 and J usage is TRBJ1-2; D is unresolved. Material for sequencing was lung tumor tissue. The CDR3 bases are TGTAGCATTGTATTGTTAAACTATGGCTACACCTTC. It translates to CSIVLLNYGYTF.